This is a list of T cell receptor beta chains from one sample in a study of identical twins. One entry per CDR3 protein results from TCRdb running MiXCR on the 5' RACE reads. The profile covers 550,000 to 800,000 distinct CDR3 sequences, with just over 7% appearing a single time and 1.6% taken by the ten largest. Another study also made use of these data, one on yellow fever vaccine responses in identical twins.

The sequenced sample consisted of PBMCs. These TCRs come from a woman in her late teens or twenties in good health. CDR3s include the opening cysteine and the closing phenylalanine or tryptophan. Fields, in order: J gene, D gene, clone size, V gene, CDR3 protein, CDR3 DNA. The D gene is left open where the match is weak. Clone size, where shown, is once, few, many, or a class for clones that have expanded.

j_gene: TRBJ1-2; d_gene: -; abundance: -; v_gene: TRBV11-2; CDR3aa: CASSSLQGTYGYTF; CDR3nt: TGTGCCAGCAGCTCCCTACAGGGCACCTATGGCTACACCTTC
j_gene: TRBJ2-7; d_gene: -; abundance: -; v_gene: TRBV20-1; CDR3aa: CSARTRSGYEQYF; CDR3nt: TGCAGTGCTAGAACGAGGTCGGGGTACGAGCAGTACTTC
j_gene: TRBJ2-5; d_gene: -; abundance: -; v_gene: TRBV12-3/TRBV12-4; CDR3aa: CASTQDLAGTQYF; CDR3nt: TGTGCCAGCACCCAGGACCTGGCCGGGACCCAGTACTTC
j_gene: TRBJ2-1; d_gene: -; abundance: few; v_gene: TRBV6-5; CDR3aa: CASSYRWQGHSNEQFF; CDR3nt: TGTGCCAGCAGTTACCGCTGGCAGGGGCACAGCAATGAGCAGTTCTTC
j_gene: TRBJ2-4; d_gene: TRBD1; abundance: -; v_gene: TRBV20-1; CDR3aa: CSARGGTGGNIQYF; CDR3nt: TGCAGTGCTAGGGGGGGGACAGGGGGAAACATTCAGTACTTC
j_gene: TRBJ1-1; d_gene: TRBD1; abundance: few; v_gene: TRBV20-1; CDR3aa: CSARESWDRNTEAFF; CDR3nt: TGCAGTGCTAGAGAATCCTGGGACAGAAACACTGAAGCTTTCTTT
j_gene: TRBJ2-3; d_gene: TRBD1; abundance: many; v_gene: TRBV6-1; CDR3aa: CASSEWTGSDTQYF; CDR3nt: TGTGCCAGCAGTGAATGGACAGGGTCAGATACGCAGTATTTT
j_gene: TRBJ2-1; d_gene: TRBD1; abundance: few; v_gene: TRBV5-1; CDR3aa: CASSSEGAPYNEQFF; CDR3nt: TGCGCCAGCAGCTCCGAGGGGGCGCCGTACAATGAGCAGTTCTTC
j_gene: TRBJ2-3; d_gene: -; abundance: -; v_gene: TRBV5-1; CDR3aa: CASGTMAAARDTQYF; CDR3nt: TGCGCCAGCGGCACCATGGCGGCTGCTCGGGATACGCAGTATTTT
j_gene: TRBJ2-2; d_gene: -; abundance: many; v_gene: TRBV5-1; CDR3aa: CASSRQGRVANTGELFF; CDR3nt: TGCGCCAGCAGCCGCCAGGGGCGGGTAGCGAACACCGGGGAGCTGTTTTTT